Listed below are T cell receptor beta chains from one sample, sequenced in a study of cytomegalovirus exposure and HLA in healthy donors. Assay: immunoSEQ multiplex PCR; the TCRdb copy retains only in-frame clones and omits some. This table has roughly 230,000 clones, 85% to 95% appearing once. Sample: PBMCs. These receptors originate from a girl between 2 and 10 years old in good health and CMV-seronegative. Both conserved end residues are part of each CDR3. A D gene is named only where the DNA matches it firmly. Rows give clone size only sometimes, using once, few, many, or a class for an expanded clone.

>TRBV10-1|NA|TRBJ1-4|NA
CASRHKGLQIEATNEKLFF
TGCGCCAGCCGTCACAAGGGACTACAAATAGAAGCAACTAATGAAAAACTGTTTTTT
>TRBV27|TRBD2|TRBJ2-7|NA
CASTVFLGGRTYEQYF
TGTGCCAGCACTGTGTTTTTAGGCGGGAGAACCTACGAGCAGTACTTC
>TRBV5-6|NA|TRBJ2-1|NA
CASSFPSSYNEQFF
TGTGCCAGCAGCTTCCCGAGCTCCTACAATGAGCAGTTCTTC
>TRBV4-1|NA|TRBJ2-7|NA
CASSQDPGLQYF
TGCGCCAGCAGCCAAGATCCGGGTCTCCAGTACTTC
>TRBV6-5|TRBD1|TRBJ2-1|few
CASSYRTGDDEQFF
TGTGCCAGCAGTTACCGGACAGGAGACGATGAGCAGTTCTTC
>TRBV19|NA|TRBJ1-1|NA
CASSLPTGFMNTEAFF
TGTGCCAGTAGCCTACCAACGGGATTCATGAACACTGAAGCTTTCTTT
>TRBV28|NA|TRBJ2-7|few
CASSSQGLNYEQYF
TGTGCCAGCAGCTCACAGGGCCTCAACTACGAGCAGTACTTC
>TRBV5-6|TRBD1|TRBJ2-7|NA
CASSGGTGGSYEQYF
TGTGCCAGCAGCGGGGGGACAGGGGGCTCCTACGAGCAGTACTTC
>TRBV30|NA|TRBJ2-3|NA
CAWSRRVGTDTQYF
TGTGCCTGGTCCCGGCGGGTCGGCACAGATACGCAGTATTTT
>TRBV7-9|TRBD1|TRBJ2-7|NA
CASSNELRDRDSYEQYF
TGTGCCAGCAGCAATGAACTCCGGGACAGGGATTCCTACGAGCAGTACTTC
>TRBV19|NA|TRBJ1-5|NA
CASSIEAGRGQPQHF
TGTGCCAGTAGTATAGAGGCAGGGCGAGGACAGCCCCAGCATTTT
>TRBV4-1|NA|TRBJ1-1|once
CASSQVGGTEAFF
TGCGCCAGCAGCCAGGTAGGGGGTACTGAAGCTTTCTTT
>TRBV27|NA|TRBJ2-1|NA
CASTLQGNYNEQFF
TGTGCCAGCACTCTACAGGGCAACTACAATGAGCAGTTCTTC
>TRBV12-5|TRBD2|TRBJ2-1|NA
CATAGVSYNEQFF
TGTGCTACGGCGGGAGTCTCCTACAATGAGCAGTTCTTC
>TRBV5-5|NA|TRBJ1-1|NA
CASSLVDSQAGSTEAFF
TGTGCCAGCAGCTTGGTAGACTCACAGGCGGGGAGCACTGAAGCTTTCTTT
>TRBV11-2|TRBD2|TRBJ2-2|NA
CASSLLTSGRANTGELFF
TGTGCCAGCAGCCTCCTGACTAGCGGGAGAGCGAACACCGGGGAGCTGTTTTTT
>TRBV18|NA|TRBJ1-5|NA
CASSPEVEWPQHF
TGTGCCAGCTCACCCGAAGTAGAGTGGCCCCAGCATTTT
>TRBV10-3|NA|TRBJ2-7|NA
CAISESGAGYSYEQYF
TGTGCCATCAGTGAGTCGGGAGCGGGTTACTCCTACGAGCAGTACTTC
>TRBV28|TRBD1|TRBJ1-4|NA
CASSNPGQGAEKLFF
TGTGCCAGCAGCAATCCGGGACAGGGGGCTGAAAAACTGTTTTTT
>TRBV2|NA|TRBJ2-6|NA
CASSEEGRGFAGANVLTF
TGTGCCAGCAGTGAAGAGGGCAGGGGATTCGCTGGGGCCAACGTCCTGACTTTC
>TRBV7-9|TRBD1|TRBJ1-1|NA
CASSGGWTEAFF
TGTGCCAGCTCAGGGGGCTGGACTGAAGCTTTCTTT
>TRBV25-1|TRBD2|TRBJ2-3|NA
CATRTSGSISDTQYF
TGTGCCACCCGGACTAGCGGGAGTATTTCAGATACGCAGTATTTT
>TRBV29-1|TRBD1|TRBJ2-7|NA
CSVVLGQGSYEQYF
TGCAGCGTTGTCTTGGGACAGGGGTCCTACGAGCAGTACTTC
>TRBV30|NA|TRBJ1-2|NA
CAYRWASVYGYTF
TGTGCCTACCGGTGGGCTTCCGTCTATGGCTACACCTTC
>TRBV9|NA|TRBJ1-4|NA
CASSVRGGDSNEKLFF
TGTGCCAGCAGCGTACGAGGGGGGGATAGTAATGAAAAACTGTTTTTT
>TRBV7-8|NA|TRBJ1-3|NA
CASSTLTGAPGNTIYF
TGTGCCAGCAGCACCCTGACTGGGGCTCCTGGAAACACCATATATTTT
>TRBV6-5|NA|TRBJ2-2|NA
CASGSWGPGELFF
TGTGCCAGCGGGTCGTGGGGGCCCGGGGAGCTGTTTTTT
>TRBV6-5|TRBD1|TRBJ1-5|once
CASSYFGTGANQPQHF
TGTGCCAGCAGTTACTTCGGGACAGGGGCGAATCAGCCCCAGCATTTT
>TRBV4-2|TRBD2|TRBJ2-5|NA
CASSQVAAGGPGETQYF
TGTGCCAGCAGCCAAGTGGCAGCGGGAGGGCCAGGCGAGACCCAGTACTTC
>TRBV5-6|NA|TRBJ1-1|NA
CASSLGRGEAFF
TGTGCCAGCAGCTTGGGTAGGGGGGAAGCTTTCTTT
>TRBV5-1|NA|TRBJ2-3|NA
CASSLEMSLFTDTQYF
TGCGCCAGCAGCTTGGAGATGAGTCTGTTCACAGATACGCAGTATTTT
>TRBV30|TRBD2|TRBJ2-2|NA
CAWRRGSNTGELFF
TGTGCCTGGAGGCGGGGGTCGAACACCGGGGAGCTGTTTTTT
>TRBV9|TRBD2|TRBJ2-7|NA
CASSVGGGAVDEQYF
TGTGCCAGCAGCGTAGGCGGGGGGGCTGTAGACGAGCAGTACTTC
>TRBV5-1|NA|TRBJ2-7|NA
CASCRETGGEQYF
TGCGCCAGCTGCCGGGAGACCGGGGGCGAGCAGTACTTC
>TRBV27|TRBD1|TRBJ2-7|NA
CASSLGQDYEQYF
TGTGCCAGCAGTTTAGGACAGGACTACGAGCAGTACTTC
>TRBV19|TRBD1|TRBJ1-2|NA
CASSMGQGYRGYTF
TGTGCCAGTAGTATGGGACAGGGGTACCGGGGCTACACCTTC
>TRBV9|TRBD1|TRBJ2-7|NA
CASSEGAESSYEQYF
TGTGCCAGCAGCGAGGGGGCGGAGAGCTCCTACGAGCAGTACTTC
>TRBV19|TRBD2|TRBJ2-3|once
CASSNHGGGLVGDTQYF
TGTGCCAGTAGTAACCACGGGGGGGGACTAGTGGGAGATACGCAGTATTTT
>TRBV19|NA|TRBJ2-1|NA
CASSVGRREQFF
TGTGCCAGTAGTGTCGGTAGGAGAGAGCAGTTCTTC
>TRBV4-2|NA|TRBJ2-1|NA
CASSQDGTLPYNEQFF
TGTGCCAGCAGCCAAGACGGGACTCTACCCTACAATGAGCAGTTCTTC
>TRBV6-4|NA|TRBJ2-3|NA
CASSREGTDTQYF
TGTGCCAGCAGCCGAGAGGGCACAGATACGCAGTATTTT
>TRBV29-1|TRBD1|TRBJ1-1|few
CSVLTGRNTEAFF
TGCAGCGTCTTGACAGGGAGGAACACTGAAGCTTTCTTT